The clone carrying this T cell receptor beta chain was seen more than once but under ten times. The data were produced by immunoSEQ multiplex PCR, yet TCRdb's version contains in-frame clones alone and is incomplete. The sample includes roughly 92,000 clones, around 89% of them seen just once. These data come from a study of blood T cell repertoires in COVID-19. Looked up from germline, CDR1 is SGDLS and CDR2 is YYNGEE. The CDR3 consists of 16 residues. V was trimmed by 0 bases and J by 5 bases, leaving 15 bases between them. Sequencing was carried out using peripheral blood. The rearrangement joins TRBV9 to TRBJ2-1; D remains unclear. The receptor comes from an elderly woman with active or convalescent COVID-19. CDR3 region: CASSVVGRERDNEQFF. The CDR3 DNA reads as TGTGCCAGCAGCGTAGTAGGCAGAGAGCGAGACAATGAGCAGTTCTTC.